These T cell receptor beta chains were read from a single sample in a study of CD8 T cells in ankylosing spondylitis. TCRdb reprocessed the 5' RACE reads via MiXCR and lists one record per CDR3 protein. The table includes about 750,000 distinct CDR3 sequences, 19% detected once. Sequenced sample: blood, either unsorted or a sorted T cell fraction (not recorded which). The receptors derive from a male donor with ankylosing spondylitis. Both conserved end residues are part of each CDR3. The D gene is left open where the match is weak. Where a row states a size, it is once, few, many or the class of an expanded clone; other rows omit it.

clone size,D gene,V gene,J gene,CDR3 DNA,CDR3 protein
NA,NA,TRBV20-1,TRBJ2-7,TGCAGTGCCAGAGAACCGGGTTCGACCGCCTCCTCCTACGAGCAGTACTTC,CSAREPGSTASSYEQYF
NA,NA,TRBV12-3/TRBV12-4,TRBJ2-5,TGTGCCAGCAGTTTAATCCGGAGACAAGAGACCCAGTACTTC,CASSLIRRQETQYF
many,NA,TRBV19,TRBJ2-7,TGTGCAGCCCCTATGGGGTCCTCCTACGAGCAGTACTTC,CAAPMGSSYEQYF
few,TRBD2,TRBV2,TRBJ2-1,TGTGCCAGCAGGGGAGGACTAGCGGGAGGCTACAATGAGCAGTTCTTC,CASRGGLAGGYNEQFF
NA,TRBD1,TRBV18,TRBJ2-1,TGTGCCAGCTCACCTACCGGAGGGACAGGGGGCTTGAGGAATGAGCAGTTCTTC,CASSPTGGTGGLRNEQFF
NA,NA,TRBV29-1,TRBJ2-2,TGCAGCGACCGCTTCGTCACCGGGGAGCTGTTTTTT,CSDRFVTGELFF
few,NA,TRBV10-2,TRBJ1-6,TGCGCCAGCAGTGAGTTTGGGAATTCACCCCTCCACTTT,CASSEFGNSPLHF
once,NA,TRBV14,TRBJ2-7,TGTGCCAGCAGCCAATTAGGACAATCCTACGAGCAGTACTTC,CASSQLGQSYEQYF
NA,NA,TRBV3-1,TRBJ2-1,TGTGCCAGCAGCCCCCGGACTATGGTAGGCCCGAATGAGCAGTTCTTC,CASSPRTMVGPNEQFF
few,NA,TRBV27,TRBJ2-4,TGTGCCAGCAGTTTCGTCAAAAACATTCAGTACTTC,CASSFVKNIQYF
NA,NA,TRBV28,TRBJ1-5,TGTGCCAGCAGTTTGCTTCGGCAGCCCCAGCATTTT,CASSLLRQPQHF
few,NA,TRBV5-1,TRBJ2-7,TGCGCCAGCAGCTTGGCCGCCACGTACTCCTACGAGCAGTACTTC,CASSLAATYSYEQYF
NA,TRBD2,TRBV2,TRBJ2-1,TGTGCCAGCAGTGAAGTCCAAGCGGGGGGATACAATGAGCAGTTCTTC,CASSEVQAGGYNEQFF
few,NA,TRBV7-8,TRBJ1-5,TGTGCCAGCAGCTTAGCTGCGGGACTTAATCAGCCCCAGCATTTT,CASSLAAGLNQPQHF
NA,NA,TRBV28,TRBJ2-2,TGTGCCAGCAGTTTTGGGGGTAGGAGGTATACCGGGGAGCTGTTTTTT,CASSFGGRRYTGELFF
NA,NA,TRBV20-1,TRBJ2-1,TGCAGTGCTAGAGACAGGGGGGTTCTGAATGAGCAGTTCTTC,CSARDRGVLNEQFF
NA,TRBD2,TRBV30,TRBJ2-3,TGTGCCTGGAGTGCAAATCTAGCGGGGGCGCGGTATTTT,CAWSANLAGARYF
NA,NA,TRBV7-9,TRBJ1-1,TGTGCCAGCAGCTTATTTGTTGCTGGGAATGAAGCTTTCTTT,CASSLFVAGNEAFF
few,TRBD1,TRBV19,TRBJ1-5,TGTGCCAGTATCCCTAAGACAGGGAATCAGCCCCAGCATTTT,CASIPKTGNQPQHF
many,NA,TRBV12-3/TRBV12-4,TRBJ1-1,TGTGCCAGCAGTTTAATAGGCACCAGTCTGAACACTGAAGCTTTCTTT,CASSLIGTSLNTEAFF
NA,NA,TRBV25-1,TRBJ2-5,TGTGCCAGCAGCTATATGGGGGAGACCCAGTACTTC,CASSYMGETQYF
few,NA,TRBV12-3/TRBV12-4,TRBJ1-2,TGTGCCAGCAGTTTATCCCGGACATTGGCCTATGGCTACACCTTC,CASSLSRTLAYGYTF
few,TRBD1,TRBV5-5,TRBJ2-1,TGTGCCAGCAAAACCGAGGGGGCTGGAAATGAGCAGTTCTTC,CASKTEGAGNEQFF
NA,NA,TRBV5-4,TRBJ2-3,TGTGCCAGCAGCTTGGAGGAGACAGATACGCAGTATTTT,CASSLEETDTQYF
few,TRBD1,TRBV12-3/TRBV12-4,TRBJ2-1,TGTGCCAGCAGTCGGGACAGGGGGCACAATGAGCAGTTCTTC,CASSRDRGHNEQFF
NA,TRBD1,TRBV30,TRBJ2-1,TGTGCCTGGATGGACAGGGTCTACAATGAGCAGTTCTTC,CAWMDRVYNEQFF
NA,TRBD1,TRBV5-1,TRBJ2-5,TGCGCCAGCAGCTCGGACGGTGACAGGGGGGGGACCCAGTACTTC,CASSSDGDRGGTQYF
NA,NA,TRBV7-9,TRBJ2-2,TGTGCCAGCACCGAATGGCCGGAAAACACCGGGGAGCTGTTTTTT,CASTEWPENTGELFF
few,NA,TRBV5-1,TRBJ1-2,TGCGCCAGCAGCCCCGCCCTGACAGGTCGAGGCACCTCCACATATGGCTACACCTTC,CASSPALTGRGTSTYGYTF
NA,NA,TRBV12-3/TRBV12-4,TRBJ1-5,TGTGCCAGCAGTTTAGGGGCAGGGTGGGATCAGCCCCAGCATTTT,CASSLGAGWDQPQHF
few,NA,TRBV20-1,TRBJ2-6,TGCAGTGCGTACACCAGGACTGGGGCCAACGTCCTGACTTTC,CSAYTRTGANVLTF
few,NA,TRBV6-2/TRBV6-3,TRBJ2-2,TGTGCCAGCAGTTGGGGCTTAGGTTCCGGGGAGCTGTTTTTT,CASSWGLGSGELFF
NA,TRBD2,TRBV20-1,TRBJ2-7,TGCAGTGCAAGACTAGCGGGAGTAGTGGAGCAGTACTTC,CSARLAGVVEQYF
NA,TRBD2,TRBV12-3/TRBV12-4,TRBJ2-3,TGTGCCAGCAGTTTAAGGCGGGAGGAGGAAGATACGCAGTATTTT,CASSLRREEEDTQYF